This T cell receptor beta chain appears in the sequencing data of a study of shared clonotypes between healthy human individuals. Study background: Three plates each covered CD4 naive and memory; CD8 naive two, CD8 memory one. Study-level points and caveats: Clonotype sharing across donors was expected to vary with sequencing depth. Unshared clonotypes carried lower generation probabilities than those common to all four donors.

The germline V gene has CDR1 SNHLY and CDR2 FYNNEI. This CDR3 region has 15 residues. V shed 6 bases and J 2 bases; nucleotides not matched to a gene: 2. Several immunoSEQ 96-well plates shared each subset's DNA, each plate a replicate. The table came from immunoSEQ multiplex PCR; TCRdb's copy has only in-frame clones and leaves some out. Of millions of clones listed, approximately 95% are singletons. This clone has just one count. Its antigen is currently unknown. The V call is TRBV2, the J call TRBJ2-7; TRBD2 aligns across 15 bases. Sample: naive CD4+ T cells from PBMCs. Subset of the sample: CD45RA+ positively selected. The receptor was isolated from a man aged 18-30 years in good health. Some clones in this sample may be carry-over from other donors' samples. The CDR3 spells CASRRTSGRAYEQYF. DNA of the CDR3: TGTGCCAGCAGACGGACTAGCGGGAGGGCCTACGAGCAGTACTTC.